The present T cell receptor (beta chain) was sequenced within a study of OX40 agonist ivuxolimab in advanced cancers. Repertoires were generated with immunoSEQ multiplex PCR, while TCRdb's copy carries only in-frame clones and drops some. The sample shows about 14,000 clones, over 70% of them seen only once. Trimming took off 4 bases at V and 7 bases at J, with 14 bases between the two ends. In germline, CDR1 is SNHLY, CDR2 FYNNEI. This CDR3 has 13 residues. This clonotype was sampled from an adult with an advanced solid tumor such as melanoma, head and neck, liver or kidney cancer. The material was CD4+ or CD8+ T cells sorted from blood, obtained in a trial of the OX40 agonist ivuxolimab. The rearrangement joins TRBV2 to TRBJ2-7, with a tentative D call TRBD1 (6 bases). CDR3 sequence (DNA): TGTGCCAGCAGTGTAACAGGGACCGGTGAGCAGTACTTC. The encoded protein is CASSVTGTGEQYF. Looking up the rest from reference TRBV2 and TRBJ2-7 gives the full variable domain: EPEVTQTPSHQVTQMGQEVILRCVPISNHLYFYWYRQILGQKVEFLVSFYNNEISEKSEIFDDQFSVERPDGSNFTLKIRSTKLEDSAMYFCASSVTGTGEQYFGPGTRLTVT.